The 23 T cell receptor beta chains presented below share a single source sample, sequenced in a study of T cell changes during pregnancy in multiple sclerosis. TCRdb's copy holds only in-frame clones and misses some; the assay was immunoSEQ multiplex PCR. The sample holds 100,000 or so clones, roughly 91% seen once. This specimen was peripheral blood, taken in the first trimester of pregnancy. Receptor source: a female donor with multiple sclerosis, enrolled in a pregnancy study.

The rearrangement uses TRBV18 and TRBJ2-2; TRBD1 matches at 7 bases. V was clipped by 4 bases and J by 4 bases; unmatched bases: 6. The CDR3 has 15 amino acids. Germline-derived CDR1 and CDR2 are KGHSH and LQKENI. CDR3 sequence: CASSRGTDLTGELFF. CDR3 in DNA: TGTGCCAGCTCACGGGGGACAGACCTCACCGGGGAGCTGTTTTTT.

Note on this clone: At one of its ends the junction is not consistent with the germline gene, which may arise from a read error. The chain joins TRBV19 to TRBJ2-3; 8 positions match TRBD2. The CDR3 loop spans 15 amino acids. The germline gives CDR1 LNHDA, CDR2 SQIVND (reference sequence). The DNA of the CDR3 is TGCGCCAGTAGTATTTACGGGGGGGCCCCAGATACGCAGTATTTT. Translated, it gives CASSIYGGAPDTQYF.

V usage is TRBV30 and J usage is TRBJ2-7, with 12 bases fitting TRBD2. This CDR3 is built from 16 residues. V was pared by 3 bases and J by 1 base, with 7 bases of the junction left unmatched. Germline lookup yields CDR1 GTSNPN and CDR2 SVGIG (reference sequence). The CDR3 DNA is TGTGCCTGGAGGGGTCGACTAGCGGGGGAATCCTACGAGCAGTACTTC. Translating gives CAWRGRLAGESYEQYF.

The V and J genes are TRBV6-1 and TRBJ1-5; 7 nucleotides line up with TRBD1. This CDR3 comprises 14 residues. Germline trimming cut 6 bases from V and 4 bases from J; bases unmatched to any gene: 6. CDR1 and CDR2 (germline): MNHNS, SASEGT. CDR3 region: CASSAGTENQPQHF. CDR3 DNA sequence: TGTGCCAGCAGCGCCGGGACAGAGAATCAGCCCCAGCATTTT.

This chain's CDR3 is CASSSDREAFF. The CDR3 DNA follows: TGTGCCAGCAGCTCGGACAGAGAAGCTTTCTTT. The V gene is TRBV7-8, the J gene TRBJ1-1; tentatively, D is TRBD1 (6 bases). Trimming stripped 4 bases from V and 8 bases from J, with 8 bases between. Germline CDR1 is SGHVS and CDR2 is FQNEAQ. The CDR3 is made up of 11 amino acids.

The chain links TRBV7-3 to TRBJ2-3, with 7 bases lining up with TRBD2. CDR1 and CDR2 (germline): SGHTA, FQGTGA. This CDR3 is built from 15 residues. V gave up 7 bases and J gave up 2 bases; unmatched junction bases: 9. DNA for the CDR3: TGTGCCAGCACCCGAGCGGGGCGATACACAGATACGCAGTATTTT. Translated, it gives CASTRAGRYTDTQYF. Together with reference TRBV7-3 and TRBJ2-3, the CDR3 gives the full variable domain: GAGVSQTPSNKVTEKGKYVELRCDPISGHTALYWYRQSLGQGPEFLIYFQGTGAADDSGLPNDRFFAVRPEGSVSTLKIQRTERGDSAVYLCASTRAGRYTDTQYFGPGTRLTVL.

This chain connects TRBV5-1 to TRBJ1-2, with 12 bases identical to TRBD1. Germline lookup yields CDR1 SGHRS and CDR2 YFSETQ. This CDR3 spans 16 amino acids. V trimming: 4 bases; J trimming: 6 bases; junction bases outside the gene matches: 10. The CDR3 is CASSDGTGGVSNGYTF. The CDR3 DNA is TGCGCCAGCAGCGATGGGACAGGGGGCGTTTCCAATGGCTACACCTTC.

The V call is TRBV10-3, the J call TRBJ2-2; the D gene is possibly TRBD2 (5 bases). This CDR3 has 13 residues. Germline V gives CDR1 ENHRY, CDR2 SYGVKD. The V end lost 9 bases, the J end lost 1 base, and 9 bases lay between the germline ends. The CDR3: CAIKAGNTGELFF. CDR3 coding DNA: TGTGCCATAAAGGCGGGGAACACCGGGGAGCTGTTTTTT.

This chain uses TRBV10-3 with TRBJ1-4; 7 nucleotides line up with TRBD1. The CDR3 covers 17 residues. The trim removed 6 bases at V and 4 bases at J, leaving 14 bases unmatched. CDR1 ENHRY and CDR2 SYGVKD come from the germline V gene. In nucleotides, the CDR3 is TGTGCCATCAGACCGGACCGGGGACAGAAACATAATGAAAAACTGTTTTTT. Translated, it gives CAIRPDRGQKHNEKLFF.

This rearrangement joins TRBV28 to TRBJ2-5; D may be TRBD2 (6 bases). The germline V gene has CDR1 MDHEN and CDR2 SYDVKM. This CDR3 comprises 12 residues. Trimming stripped 6 bases from V and 5 bases from J, with 10 bases between. CDR3 coding DNA: TGTGCCAGCAGCGTCGCGGGGGAGACCCAGTACTTC. It is translated as CASSVAGETQYF. The full variable domain, completed using reference TRBV28 and TRBJ2-5, is DVKVTQSSRYLVKRTGEKVFLECVQDMDHENMFWYRQDPGLGLRLIYFSYDVKMKEKGDIPEGYSVSREKKERFSLILESASTNQTSMYLCASSVAGETQYFGPGTRLLVL.

The rearrangement joins TRBV6-5 to TRBJ1-2; 11 nucleotides match TRBD1. The germline gives CDR1 MNHEY, CDR2 SVGAGI. J was trimmed by 7 bases and V by 8 bases; bases with no gene match: 3. This CDR3 region has 12 residues. This chain's CDR3 is CASGQGAGGYTF. CDR3 DNA sequence: TGTGCCAGCGGACAGGGGGCGGGTGGCTACACCTTC.

As DNA, the CDR3 is TGTGCCAGCAGCCAAGTAGAGTTGACAGCGAATTCACCCCTCCACTTT. This translates into CASSQVELTANSPLHF. V and J are TRBV4-2 and TRBJ1-6; maybe TRBD1 (5 bases). V lost 1 base, J lost 7 bases, and 14 bases lay in between. The CDR3 contains 16 residues. The germline V gene encodes CDR1 LGHNA and CDR2 YNFKEQ.

V gene TRBV2 combines with J gene TRBJ2-5; TRBD2 matches 13 bases. With 6 bases clipped from V and 5 bases from J, the junction kept 9 bases outside the gene matches. Germline V gene data show CDR1 as SNHLY and CDR2 as FYNNEI. This CDR3 region has 16 residues. The CDR3, as DNA: TGTGCCAGCAGCCAAACTAGCGGGGGGGCCTGGGAGACCCAGTACTTC. This sequence encodes CASSQTSGGAWETQYF.

The genes are TRBV27 and TRBJ1-5; D remains unclear. CDR3 length: 13 amino acids. The V end was cut by 2 bases, the J end by 4 bases, with 6 bases between. Germline V lookup: CDR1 MNHEY, CDR2 SMNVEV (reference sequence). The CDR3 DNA reads TGTGCCAGCAGTTTACGGGGAAATCAGCCCCAGCATTTT. Protein sequence: CASSLRGNQPQHF.

The V and J genes are TRBV27 and TRBJ1-1, with 7 bases that match TRBD1. Per germline, CDR1 MNHEY and CDR2 SMNVEV (reference sequence). CDR3 size: 14 residues. The V segment lost 6 bases and the J segment 1 base; nucleotides outside the gene matches: 5. The DNA of the CDR3 is TGTGCCAGCAGAGCCGGGACAGAGAACACTGAAGCTTTCTTT. It codes for CASRAGTENTEAFF.

The chain couples TRBV29-1 to TRBJ2-5; possibly TRBD1 for D (5 bases). The V end lost 6 bases, the J end lost 6 bases, and 14 bases lay between the germline ends. Germline CDR1 is SQVTM and CDR2 is ANQGSEA. The CDR3 loop spans 12 amino acids. The CDR3, as DNA: TGCAGCGTGGACATACAAGGAAAGACCCAGTACTTC. This gives the protein CSVDIQGKTQYF.

This chain uses TRBV4-1 with TRBJ2-3; no clear D gene. Looked up from germline, CDR1 is MGHRA and CDR2 is YSYEKL. The CDR3 has 14 amino acids. V lost 0 bases and J 2 bases, leaving 6 bases between the germline ends. The CDR3 nucleotides are TGCGCCAGCAGCCAAGATCCCCACACAGATACGCAGTATTTT. Protein product: CASSQDPHTDTQYF.

Details on this clone: At one boundary the junction diverges from the germline segment, which might be a read error. The rearrangement uses TRBV7-7 and TRBJ1-1; 7 bases agree with TRBD1. CDR1 and CDR2 from the germline V gene are SSHAT and FNYEAQ (reference sequence). The CDR3 has 16 amino acids. The CDR3: CASSLEFRDRDTEAFF. The CDR3 nucleotides are TGTGCTAGCAGCTTAGAATTCCGGGACAGAGACACTGAAGCTTTCTTT.

This chain joins TRBV9 and TRBJ2-1, with D maybe TRBD2 (6 bases). Germline V gene lookup returns CDR1 SGDLS and CDR2 YYNGEE. The CDR3 runs to 16 residues. The V gene lost 4 bases and the J gene lost 0 bases, with 14 bases spanning the gap. The CDR3 loop reads CASSYRSGSSYNEQFF. The CDR3 DNA sequence: TGTGCCAGCAGCTATCGTTCCGGGAGCTCCTACAATGAGCAGTTCTTC.

V and J are TRBV5-6 and TRBJ1-5; D might be TRBD1 (5 bases). The CDR3 spans 14 residues. V was cut by 4 bases and J by 6 bases, with 14 bases left in between. CDR1 and CDR2 from the germline V gene are SGHDT and YYEEEE. CDR3 nucleotide sequence: TGTGCCAGCAGCCCCGGTCCCGGGGGTCAGCCCCAGCATTTT. Protein: CASSPGPGGQPQHF. The variable domain in full, with the rest retrieved from reference TRBV5-6 and TRBJ1-5, is DAGVTQSPTHLIKTRGQQVTLRCSPKSGHDTVSWYQQALGQGPQFIFQYYEEEERQRGNFPDRFSGHQFPNYSSELNVNALLLGDSALYLCASSPGPGGQPQHFGDGTRLSIL.

The genes are TRBV7-8 and TRBJ1-3, with D possibly TRBD1 on 6 matching bases. The CDR3 is 15 residues long. CDR1 is SGHVS and CDR2 is FQNEAQ in the germline V gene. Trimming took 1 base from V and 1 from J, leaving 8 bases between them. CDR3 protein: CASSLGGRSGNTIYF. CDR3 bases: TGTGCCAGCAGCTTAGGGGGGCGGTCTGGAAACACCATATATTTT.

This clone came up a few times. The chain carries TRBV9 and TRBJ2-1; D may be TRBD2 (6 bases). Germline lookup yields CDR1 SGDLS and CDR2 YYNGEE. This CDR3 has 12 amino acids. V was pared by 1 base and J by 10 bases, with 9 bases between. CDR3 DNA sequence: TGTGCCAGCAGCGTAAGTACTAGCGAGCAGTTCTTC. This encodes CASSVSTSEQFF. Looking up the rest from reference TRBV9 and TRBJ2-1 gives the full variable domain: DSGVTQTPKHLITATGQRVTLRCSPRSGDLSVYWYQQSLDQGLQFLIQYYNGEERAKGNILERFSAQQFPDLHSELNLSSLELGDSALYFCASSVSTSEQFFGPGTRLTVL.

V is TRBV15 and J is TRBJ1-2; TRBD1 aligns across 9 bases. Germline loops: CDR1 LNHNV, CDR2 YYDKDF (reference sequence). V was pared by 3 bases and J by 4 bases, with 6 bases of the junction left unmatched. This CDR3 contains 15 residues. The CDR3: CATSSDRGEVYGYTF. The CDR3 DNA reads TGTGCCACCAGCAGCGACAGGGGGGAGGTCTATGGCTACACCTTC.